This TCR beta chain was identified during a study of blood T cell repertoires in COVID-19. Profiled with immunoSEQ multiplex PCR; TCRdb holds only in-frame clones, not every one. The sample holds 110,000 to 150,000 clones; over 75% are singletons and the top ten take about two fifths. V lost 0 bases and J 7 bases, leaving 22 bases between the germline ends. CDR1 and CDR2 (germline): SGHRS, YFSETQ. CDR3 length equals 17 residues. Sequencing was done on a sample of peripheral blood. The chain uses TRBV5-1 and TRBJ1-2; D ambiguous. The receptor's source is a human donor in a cohort sampled during active COVID-19. For the CDR3, the DNA is TGCGCCAGCAGCTTGGGACCAGACTTATATTCAAGCCGTGGCTACACCTTC. Translated, it gives CASSLGPDLYSSRGYTF.